These T cell receptor beta chains were read from a single sample in a study of technical replicates of blood from several donors. Only in-frame clones appear in the TCRdb table, and some are missing; sequencing was by immunoSEQ multiplex PCR. The sample lists tens of thousands of clones, about nine tenths seen once, with over 0.35% in the top ten. The sequenced sample consisted of T cells isolated from PBMCs. These TCRs come from a human donor in good health. Some clones in this sample may be carry-over from other donors' samples. Each CDR3 is given with its conserved first and last residue. The D gene is left open where the match is weak. Clone size is shown for a subset of rows, as once, few, many or a class of expanded clone.

>TRBD2|.|TRBJ2-3|TRBV4-1
TGCGCCAGCAGACTCCTAGCGGGCACAGATACGCAGTATTTT
CASRLLAGTDTQYF
>.|once|TRBJ2-1|TRBV10-3
TGTGCCATCAGTGATGGAGGGGTACATGAGCAGTTCTTC
CAISDGGVHEQFF
>TRBD1|.|TRBJ1-1|TRBV6-5
TGTGCCAGCAGTCGACAGGGGATGAACACTGAAGCTTTCTTT
CASSRQGMNTEAFF
>.|once|TRBJ2-7|TRBV7-9
TGTGCCAGCAGCTTAAGCTCGGAGCAGTACTTC
CASSLSSEQYF
>TRBD1|.|TRBJ1-5|TRBV29-1
TGCAGCGTTCGGACAGGAGTCAATCAGCCCCAGCATTTT
CSVRTGVNQPQHF
>.|.|TRBJ1-5|TRBV28
TGTGCCAGCAGGGGGCTGGCGGGGGTATGGCAGCCCCAGCATTTT
CASRGLAGVWQPQHF
>.|once|TRBJ1-5|TRBV12-1
TGTGCCAGAGCTACAGGGGGATGTCAGCCCCAGCATTTT
CARATGGCQPQHF
>TRBD1|.|TRBJ2-7|TRBV6-5
TGTGCCACCGGGGACAGATCTTCCTACGAGCAGTACTTC
CATGDRSSYEQYF
>TRBD1|.|TRBJ1-6|TRBV5-6
TGTGCCAGCAATGTAGGACAGGCCCTTCATTCACCCCTCCACTTT
CASNVGQALHSPLHF
>.|once|TRBJ1-5|TRBV7-3
TGTGCCAGCAGCTCCTCAGGGGAAAATCAGCCCCAGCATTTT
CASSSSGENQPQHF
>.|.|TRBJ2-1|TRBV5-4
TGTGCCAGCAGCTCCACTACCTCCAATGAGCAGTTCTTC
CASSSTTSNEQFF
>.|.|TRBJ2-3|TRBV27
TGTGCCAGCAGTTTTGGGAGTACGCAGTATTTT
CASSFGSTQYF
>TRBD1|.|TRBJ1-4|TRBV19
TGTGCCAGTAGTATAGAGGGACAGAATGAAAAACTGTTTTTT
CASSIEGQNEKLFF
>.|.|TRBJ1-2|TRBV16
TGTGCCAGCAGCCAACTGACAGACAACTATGGCTACACCTTC
CASSQLTDNYGYTF
>.|.|TRBJ1-4|TRBV30
TGTGCCTGGATTTCTGCAGGGAATGAAAAACTGTTTTTT
CAWISAGNEKLFF
>TRBD1|.|TRBJ2-7|TRBV28
TGTGCCAGCGAAGGGACAGGGACCTACGAGCAGTACTTC
CASEGTGTYEQYF
>.|.|TRBJ2-2|TRBV10-2
TGCGCCAGCAGTGAGTACGCCGGCAGGGTGGGCACCGGGGAGCTGTTTTTT
CASSEYAGRVGTGELFF
>TRBD2|.|TRBJ2-1|TRBV29-1
TGCAGCGGTGGACTAGGCGATGAGCAGTTCTTC
CSGGLGDEQFF
>.|.|TRBJ2-3|TRBV19
TGTGCCAGTAGTGTTAGACAATCGATCACAGATACGCAGTATTTT
CASSVRQSITDTQYF
>.|.|TRBJ1-1|TRBV6-1
TGTGCCAGCAGTGAATTGACAGGGAACACTGAAGCTTTCTTT
CASSELTGNTEAFF
>.|.|TRBJ2-7|TRBV6-1
TGTGCCAGCAGTGAAGGCTATGGGACTGACGAGCAGTACTTC
CASSEGYGTDEQYF
>TRBD1|.|TRBJ1-2|TRBV14
TGTGCCAGCAGCCCAACCAACCGGGACAGATATGGCTACACCTTC
CASSPTNRDRYGYTF
>TRBD2|.|TRBJ2-1|TRBV5-8
TGTGCCAGCATGCAGGGGACTAGTTCCTACAATGAGCAGTTCTTC
CASMQGTSSYNEQFF
>TRBD2|.|TRBJ2-2|TRBV2
TGTGCCAGCATCGGGACTAGCGAGGACACCGGGGAGCTGTTTTTT
CASIGTSEDTGELFF
>TRBD1|few|TRBJ1-1|TRBV5-4
TGTGCCAGCACCAGGGACAGAAAATACGAAGCTTTCTTT
CASTRDRKYEAFF
>TRBD1|.|TRBJ1-5|TRBV7-9
TGTGCCAGCAGCTTAGAAGAGGGGGCGAAGCATTTT
CASSLEEGAKHF
>.|.|TRBJ2-3|TRBV7-3
TGTGCCAGCAGCTTATCCAGCGCCGGCACAGATACGCAGTATTTT
CASSLSSAGTDTQYF
>TRBD2|.|TRBJ2-3|TRBV6-4
TGTGCCAGCAGTGACTCGGGGGAGCGGGAGCCGTTAGATACGCAGTATTTT
CASSDSGEREPLDTQYF
>.|.|TRBJ2-3|TRBV5-1
TGCGCCAGCAGCCTGCGGGCTTCCACAGATACGCAGTATTTT
CASSLRASTDTQYF
>TRBD2|once|TRBJ2-1|TRBV4-3
TGCGCCAGCAGCCAAGTTCCCGGGAGGGCCGACAATGAGCAGTTCTTC
CASSQVPGRADNEQFF
>.|.|TRBJ1-4|TRBV6-5
TGTGCCAGCAGTTACCGGGCAACTAATGAAAAACTGTTTTTT
CASSYRATNEKLFF
>TRBD2|.|TRBJ2-1|TRBV6-1
TGTGCCAGCAGTGGGACTAGCGGGAGTCTGTACAATGAGCAGTTCTTC
CASSGTSGSLYNEQFF
>TRBD1|.|TRBJ1-1|TRBV11-2
TGTGCCAGCAGCTCGCGGACAGGGGCGGTCATGAACACTGAAGCTTTCTTT
CASSSRTGAVMNTEAFF
>.|.|TRBJ2-7|TRBV7-9
TGTGCCAGCAGCTTACAGGGAAGCTCCTACGAGCAGTACTTC
CASSLQGSSYEQYF
>TRBD1|.|TRBJ2-7|TRBV29-1
TGCAGCGTTGCGGGACAGGGCTCCTACGCGCAGTACTTC
CSVAGQGSYAQYF
>.|.|TRBJ2-4|TRBV6-5
TGTGCCAGCAGTTATTCAGGGATCGCCAAAAACATTCAGTACTTC
CASSYSGIAKNIQYF
>TRBD1|.|TRBJ2-1|TRBV5-6
TGTGCCAGCAGCCTGGGGACAGGGGAAAACAATGAGCAGTTCTTC
CASSLGTGENNEQFF
>TRBD1|.|TRBJ2-1|TRBV14
TGTGCCAGCAGCCAGGGACAGAGGGATGAGCAGTTCTTC
CASSQGQRDEQFF